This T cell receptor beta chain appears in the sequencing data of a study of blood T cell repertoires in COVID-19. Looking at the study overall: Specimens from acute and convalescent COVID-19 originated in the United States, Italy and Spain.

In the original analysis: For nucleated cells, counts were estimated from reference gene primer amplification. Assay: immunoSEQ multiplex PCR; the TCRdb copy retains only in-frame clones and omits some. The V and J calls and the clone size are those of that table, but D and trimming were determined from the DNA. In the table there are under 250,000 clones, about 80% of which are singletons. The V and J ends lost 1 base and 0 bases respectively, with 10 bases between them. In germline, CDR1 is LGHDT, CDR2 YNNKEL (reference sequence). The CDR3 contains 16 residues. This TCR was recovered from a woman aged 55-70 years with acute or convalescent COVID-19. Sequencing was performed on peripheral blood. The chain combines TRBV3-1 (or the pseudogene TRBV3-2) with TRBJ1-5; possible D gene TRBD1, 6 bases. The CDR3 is CASSQGGQNSNQPQHF. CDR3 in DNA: TGTGCCAGCAGCCAAGGGGGACAAAATAGCAATCAGCCCCAGCATTTT.